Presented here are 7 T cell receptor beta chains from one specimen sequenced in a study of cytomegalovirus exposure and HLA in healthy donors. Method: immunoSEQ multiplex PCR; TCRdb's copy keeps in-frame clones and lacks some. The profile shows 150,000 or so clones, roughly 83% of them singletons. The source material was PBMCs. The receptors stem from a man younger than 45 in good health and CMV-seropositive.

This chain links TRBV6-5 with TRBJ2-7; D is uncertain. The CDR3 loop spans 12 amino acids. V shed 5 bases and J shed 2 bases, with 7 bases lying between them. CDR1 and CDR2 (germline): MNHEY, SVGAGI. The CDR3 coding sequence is TGTGCCAGCAGTCCAGGTCCCTACGAGCAGTACTTC. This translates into CASSPGPYEQYF.

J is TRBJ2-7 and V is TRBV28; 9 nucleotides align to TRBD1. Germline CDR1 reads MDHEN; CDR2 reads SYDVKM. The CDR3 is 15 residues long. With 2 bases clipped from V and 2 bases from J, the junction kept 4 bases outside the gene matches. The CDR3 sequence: CASSLVQGAAYEQYF. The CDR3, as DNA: TGTGCCAGCAGTTTAGTACAGGGGGCCGCCTACGAGCAGTACTTC. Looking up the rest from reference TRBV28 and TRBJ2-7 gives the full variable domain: DVKVTQSSRYLVKRTGEKVFLECVQDMDHENMFWYRQDPGLGLRLIYFSYDVKMKEKGDIPEGYSVSREKKERFSLILESASTNQTSMYLCASSLVQGAAYEQYFGPGTRLTVT.

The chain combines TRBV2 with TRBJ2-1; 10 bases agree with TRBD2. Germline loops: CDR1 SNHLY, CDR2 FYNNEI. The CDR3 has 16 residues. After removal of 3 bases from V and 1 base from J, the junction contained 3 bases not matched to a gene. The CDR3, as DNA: TGTGCCAGCAGTGAGTTGACTAGCGGGTCCTACAATGAGCAGTTCTTC. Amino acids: CASSELTSGSYNEQFF.

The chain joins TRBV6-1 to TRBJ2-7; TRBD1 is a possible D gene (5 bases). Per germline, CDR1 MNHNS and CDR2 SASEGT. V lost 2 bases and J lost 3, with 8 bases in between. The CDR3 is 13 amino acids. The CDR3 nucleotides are TGTGCCAGCAGTGAAATCAGGGACTACGAGCAGTACTTC. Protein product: CASSEIRDYEQYF.

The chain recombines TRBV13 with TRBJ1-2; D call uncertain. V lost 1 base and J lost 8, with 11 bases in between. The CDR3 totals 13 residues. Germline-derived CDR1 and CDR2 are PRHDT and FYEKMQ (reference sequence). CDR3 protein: CASSLVWAGGYTF. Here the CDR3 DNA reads TGTGCCAGCAGCTTAGTTTGGGCCGGCGGCTACACCTTC.

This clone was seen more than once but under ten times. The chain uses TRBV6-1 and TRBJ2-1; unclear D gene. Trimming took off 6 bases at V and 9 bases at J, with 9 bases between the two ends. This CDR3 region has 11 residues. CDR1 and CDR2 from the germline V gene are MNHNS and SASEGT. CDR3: CASSRPGEQFF. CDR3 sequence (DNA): TGTGCCAGCAGCAGGCCAGGTGAGCAGTTCTTC.

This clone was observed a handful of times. The CDR3: CASSNRRQGTGELFF. CDR3 coding DNA: TGTGCCAGCAGCAACCGCCGACAGGGGACCGGGGAGCTGTTTTTT. V is TRBV5-4 and J is TRBJ2-2; TRBD1 matches at 8 bases. Germline CDR1 is SGHNT and CDR2 is YYREEE (reference sequence). Germline trimming cut 4 bases from V and 5 bases from J; bases unmatched to any gene: 7. This CDR3 contains 15 residues.